Described below is a single T cell receptor beta chain sequence and its context. V lost 6 bases and J lost 0, with 13 bases in between. This CDR3 is 15 amino acids long. Per the germline V gene, CDR1 is MNHEY and CDR2 is SMNVEV (reference sequence). For each subset, genomic DNA was distributed in equal portions over several immunoSEQ plates. Assay: immunoSEQ multiplex PCR; the TCRdb copy retains only in-frame clones and omits some. In the table there are around 2.1 million clones, 90% to 97% of which are singletons. This specimen belongs to a study of shared clonotypes between healthy human individuals.

This chain joins TRBV27 and TRBJ2-3; D is uncertain. The receptor was derived from a man younger than 30 in good health. The material sequenced was naive CD4+ T cells sorted from blood. Indicated subset: CD45RA+ positively selected. The CDR3 protein is CASRSEHMSTDTQYF. CDR3 nucleotide sequence: TGTGCCAGCAGGTCGGAACATATGAGCACAGATACGCAGTATTTT.